Following are 17 T cell receptor beta chains from one sample sequenced in a study of T cells after yellow fever vaccination. One entry per CDR3 protein results from TCRdb running MiXCR on the 5' RACE reads. Of around 160,000 distinct CDR3 sequences listed, about 7% were seen once; the top ten hold 2.5%. The input for sequencing was CD4+ T cells sorted from PBMCs, taken more than 4 days after the first yellow fever vaccination. The origin of the receptors is a man aged 18 to 30 who received the YFV17D yellow fever vaccine.

The genes are TRBV19 and TRBJ2-5; the D gene is possibly TRBD1 (6 bases). Germline assignment: CDR1 LNHDA and CDR2 SQIVND (reference sequence). The V end was cut by 7 bases, the J end by 2 bases, with 14 bases between. The CDR3 sequence is 14 residues long. CDR3 amino acids: CASKRTAVQETQYF. CDR3 bases: TGTGCCAGTAAAAGGACAGCGGTGCAAGAGACCCAGTACTTC.

This clonotype was found a few times. The chain combines TRBV20-1 with TRBJ2-3; no reliable D call. The CDR3 extends over 14 amino acids. V was clipped by 1 base and J by 1 base, with 9 bases between them. The germline CDR1 and CDR2 sequences are DFQATT and SNEGSKA (reference sequence). CDR3 in amino acids: CSARGFWGTDTQYF. The CDR3 DNA reads TGCAGTGCTAGAGGCTTTTGGGGCACAGATACGCAGTATTTT.

This clonotype was counted at least ten times. The rearrangement joins TRBV29-1 to TRBJ2-4; maybe TRBD2 (5 bases). The V end lost 7 bases, the J end lost 9 bases, and 13 bases lay between the germline ends. This CDR3 comprises 11 residues. In germline, CDR1 is SQVTM, CDR2 ANQGSEA. The CDR3 loop is CSATGRGIQYF. The DNA for the CDR3 is TGCAGCGCCACGGGTCGGGGCATTCAGTACTTC.

There are many counts of this clonotype. The chain links TRBV5-1 to TRBJ2-3; 11 bases fit TRBD2. J gave up 8 bases and V 9 bases, and 8 bases lay outside the gene matches. Per the germline V gene, CDR1 is SGHRS and CDR2 is YFSETQ. The CDR3 consists of 13 residues. The CDR3 DNA follows: TGCGCCACCCGGCCGGGACTAGCGGTTACGCAGTATTTT. It specifies CATRPGLAVTQYF.

This clonotype showed up many times. The genes are TRBV6-2 or TRBV6-3 and TRBJ2-7; 13 bases match TRBD2. Germline-derived CDR1 and CDR2 are MNHEY and SVGEGT. The V gene end was trimmed by 4 bases and the J gene end by 4 bases; junction bases not matched to a gene: 7. This CDR3 spans 16 amino acids. DNA of the CDR3: TGTGCCAGCAGTTCGGAACTAGCGGGGGGGCCTTACGAGCAGTACTTC. Translation: CASSSELAGGPYEQYF.

This chain links TRBV4-1 with TRBJ1-5, with 7 positions matching TRBD1. Germline values: CDR1 MGHRA, CDR2 YSYEKL. The J segment lost 5 bases and the V segment lost 1 base, leaving 5 bases of the junction unmatched. The CDR3 extends over 15 amino acids. CDR3 amino acids: CASSQVFTGDQPQHF. CDR3 bases: TGCGCCAGCAGCCAAGTGTTCACAGGGGATCAGCCCCAGCATTTT.

This clonotype was observed many times. The J gene is TRBJ1-5, the V gene TRBV24-1; no firm D call. The CDR3 contains 13 residues. V was pared by 6 bases and J by 0 bases, with 5 bases between. Germline-derived CDR1 and CDR2 are KGHDR and SFDVKD. This CDR3 is CATSRDSNQPQHF. The CDR3 DNA follows: TGTGCCACCAGTAGAGATAGCAATCAGCCCCAGCATTTT.

This clonotype was found a few times. V usage is TRBV19 and J usage is TRBJ2-2, with 10 bases aligning to TRBD1. This CDR3 region has 16 residues. Germline lookup yields CDR1 LNHDA and CDR2 SQIVND (reference sequence). Unmatched junction bases numbered 6, after V lost 7 bases and J lost 1 base. The DNA for the CDR3 is TGTGCCAGTACCGACAGGGGGCGAGGGAACACCGGGGAGCTGTTTTTT. This translates into CASTDRGRGNTGELFF.

This clonotype was observed many times. This chain joins TRBV6-2 or TRBV6-3 and TRBJ1-1; a weak D match, TRBD1 (5 bases). Trimming removed 2 bases from V and 5 bases from J, with 9 bases in between. The CDR3 covers 13 residues. The germline V gene has CDR1 MNHEY and CDR2 SVGEGT. The CDR3 nucleotides are TGTGCCAGCAGTTACAGGGGAGGTACTGAAGCTTTCTTT. It specifies CASSYRGGTEAFF.

The rearrangement uses TRBV7-8 and TRBJ1-2, with D perhaps matching TRBD1 (5 bases). The V and J ends lost 5 bases and 0 bases respectively, with 13 bases between them. Germline V gene data show CDR1 as SGHVS and CDR2 as FQNEAQ. This CDR3 comprises 15 residues. The CDR3 spells CASSPRRGANYGYTF. DNA for the CDR3: TGTGCCAGCAGCCCTCGGAGGGGAGCTAACTATGGCTACACCTTC.

The sample holds a few counts of this clonotype. CDR3 sequence: CASSTSGRQETQYF. CDR3 in DNA: TGCGCCAGCAGCACTAGCGGGCGCCAAGAGACCCAGTACTTC. V is TRBV5-1 and J is TRBJ2-5; 9 positions agree with TRBD2. This CDR3 is 14 amino acids long. V was clipped by 4 bases and J by 1 base; unmatched bases: 2. Germline V gene lookup returns CDR1 SGHRS and CDR2 YFSETQ.

This clonotype was counted ten times or more. The rearrangement links TRBV12-3 or TRBV12-4 to TRBJ2-1; 10 bases are shared with TRBD2. Trimming removed 1 base from V and 4 bases from J; junction bases left unmatched: 4. This CDR3 is 16 amino acids long. CDR3 sequence reads: CASSLGTSGLYNEQFF. The CDR3 coding sequence is TGTGCCAGCAGTTTAGGGACTAGCGGATTATACAATGAGCAGTTCTTC.

In DNA, the CDR3 is TGTGCCAGTAGTATCGGCGGGGGCTCTGAAAAACTGTTTTTT. Its protein product is CASSIGGGSEKLFF. The chain employs TRBV19 and TRBJ1-4, with D possibly being TRBD1 (6 bases). CDR1 LNHDA and CDR2 SQIVND come from the germline V gene (reference sequence). V was trimmed by 3 bases and J by 7 bases, leaving 12 bases between them. The CDR3 covers 14 residues.

V gene TRBV19 combines with J gene TRBJ2-2; D is ambiguous. This CDR3 comprises 13 residues. V gave up 3 bases and J gave up 5 bases, with 7 bases separating them. Germline CDR1 LNHDA, CDR2 SQIVND (reference sequence). The chain's CDR3 is CASSMFGTGELFF. For the CDR3, the DNA is TGTGCCAGTAGTATGTTCGGGACCGGGGAGCTGTTTTTT.

The rearrangement joins TRBV12-3 or TRBV12-4 to TRBJ1-1; 7 bases line up with TRBD1. There are 14 residues in the CDR3. Trimming removed 1 base from V and 11 bases from J; junction bases left unmatched: 10. The CDR3 sequence: CASSLVGGRMVAFF. The CDR3, as DNA: TGTGCCAGCAGTTTAGTAGGGGGCCGGATGGTGGCTTTCTTT.

The chain couples TRBV29-1 to TRBJ2-5, with D uncertain. Germline V lookup: CDR1 SQVTM, CDR2 ANQGSEA. The V end was cut by 8 bases, the J end by 2 bases, with 12 bases between. This CDR3 is built from 12 residues. DNA of the CDR3: TGCAGCCCATTTACTACTCAAGAGACCCAGTACTTC. Protein: CSPFTTQETQYF.

This clonotype appeared many times. The V call is TRBV4-3, the J call TRBJ2-1; 14 nucleotides match TRBD2. CDR3 size: 20 residues. Per the germline V gene, CDR1 is LGHNA and CDR2 is YSLEER. After removal of 3 bases from V and 5 bases from J, the junction contained 15 bases not matched to a gene. The CDR3 loop is CASSQTSWGLAGARNNEQFF. The CDR3 bases are TGCGCCAGCAGCCAGACCTCGTGGGGACTAGCGGGGGCGCGAAACAATGAGCAGTTCTTC.